This TCR beta chain was sequenced in a study of T-cell memory formation after mild COVID-19. Amplification by 5'RACE using constant-segment primers produced TCR alpha and TCR beta cDNA libraries that carried sample barcodes and UMIs. TCRdb fed the 5' RACE reads into MiXCR, producing one record per CDR3 protein. This table holds roughly 190,000 distinct CDR3 sequences, about 10% found once. Study observations and caveats: The CD4+ clones that contracted clustered mainly within CM and EM, and the CD8+ clones concentrated in EMRA. While clones contracting from day 15 to 85 were balanced between CD4 and CD8, later expanders leaned CD4+.

The CDR3 runs to 11 residues. The germline V gene encodes CDR1 MNHEY and CDR2 SVGEGT. V lost 6 bases and J lost 5, with 5 bases in between. This clonotype showed up many times. Antigen: not known. The receptor was derived from a young man who had mild COVID-19 (a few samples of this study predate the infection). Cell type and time point are not known. This chain joins TRBV6-2 or TRBV6-3 and TRBJ2-1; D not certain. Sequencing was performed on PBMCs or a T cell subset sorted from them (not recorded which). As DNA, the CDR3 is TGTGCCAGCAGGCGGCACAATGAGCAGTTCTTC. Its protein product is CASRRHNEQFF.